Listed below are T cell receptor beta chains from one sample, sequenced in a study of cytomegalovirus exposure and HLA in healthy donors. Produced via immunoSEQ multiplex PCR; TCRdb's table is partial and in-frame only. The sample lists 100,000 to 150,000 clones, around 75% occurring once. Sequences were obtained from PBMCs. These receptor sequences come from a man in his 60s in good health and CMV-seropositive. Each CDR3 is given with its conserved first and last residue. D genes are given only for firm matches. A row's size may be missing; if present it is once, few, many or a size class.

CDR3 DNA: TGTGCCAGCAGGGGGGACAGCCGCGAGCAGTACTTC; CDR3 protein: CASRGDSREQYF; V gene: TRBV2; clone size: -; D gene: TRBD1; J gene: TRBJ2-7
CDR3 DNA: TGTGCCAGCAGCCAAGGGACTAGCGGGGCCACCATTCAGTACTTC; CDR3 protein: CASSQGTSGATIQYF; V gene: TRBV11-3; clone size: -; D gene: TRBD2; J gene: TRBJ2-4
CDR3 DNA: TGTGCCAGCAGTGAGGCAGGGCCCCAGCATTTT; CDR3 protein: CASSEAGPQHF; V gene: TRBV6-1; clone size: few; D gene: -; J gene: TRBJ1-5
CDR3 DNA: TGTGCCAGCAGTTTGATAACCCCGAGGGCGACTAATGAAAAACTGTTTTTT; CDR3 protein: CASSLITPRATNEKLFF; V gene: TRBV27; clone size: -; D gene: -; J gene: TRBJ1-4
CDR3 DNA: TGTGCCACCGTACGCCCGGGACAGGACTATGGCTACACCTTC; CDR3 protein: CATVRPGQDYGYTF; V gene: TRBV6-1; clone size: -; D gene: TRBD1; J gene: TRBJ1-2
CDR3 DNA: TGTGCCTGGTGGGGACAGTCCCGCTCCTACAATGAGCAGTTCTTC; CDR3 protein: CAWWGQSRSYNEQFF; V gene: TRBV30; clone size: -; D gene: TRBD1; J gene: TRBJ2-1
CDR3 DNA: TGTGCCAGCAGCCCAATTCTTACAGGGTCGGAAGGCTACACCTTC; CDR3 protein: CASSPILTGSEGYTF; V gene: TRBV5-6; clone size: few; D gene: -; J gene: TRBJ1-2
CDR3 DNA: TGTGCCAGCAGTTTAGCGGCGGGGGCCTACAATGAGCAGTTCTTC; CDR3 protein: CASSLAAGAYNEQFF; V gene: TRBV28; clone size: -; D gene: TRBD2; J gene: TRBJ2-1
CDR3 DNA: TGTGCCTGGTTAAACAGGGCCTCTGGGGCCAACGTCCTGACTTTC; CDR3 protein: CAWLNRASGANVLTF; V gene: TRBV30; clone size: -; D gene: -; J gene: TRBJ2-6
CDR3 DNA: TGTGCCAGCAGCAGACGGACAGGGGGCGATTCCGAGCAGTACTTC; CDR3 protein: CASSRRTGGDSEQYF; V gene: TRBV7-8; clone size: -; D gene: TRBD1; J gene: TRBJ2-7
CDR3 DNA: TGTGCCAGCAGCCCCCCCGGGTCCGCTAACTATGGCTACACCTTC; CDR3 protein: CASSPPGSANYGYTF; V gene: TRBV28; clone size: -; D gene: -; J gene: TRBJ1-2
CDR3 DNA: TGTGCCAGCAGTGACCCAGGGACAGGCGCAAACTATGGCTACACCTTC; CDR3 protein: CASSDPGTGANYGYTF; V gene: TRBV25-1; clone size: -; D gene: TRBD1; J gene: TRBJ1-2